The present T cell receptor beta chain was sequenced within a study of cytotoxic CD8 clonotypes in ibrutinib-treated CLL. PBMCs that had been cryopreserved were the source of about 2 micrograms of genomic DNA for TCR beta libraries. Findings and caveats of the study: Public clonotypes, found uncommonly, either contracted or stayed stable on treatment. Upon ibrutinib response clonality rose, and upon progression it fell back toward baseline.

With respect to this clone: No antigen is known for it.

CDR3 size: 15 residues. The germline gives CDR1 SQVTM, CDR2 ANQGSEA. Losses at the gene ends were 7 bases for V and 2 bases for J; bases not matched to a gene: 7. Profiling relied on immunoSEQ multiplex PCR, and the TCRdb table lists in-frame clones only, not all of them. This table holds hundreds of thousands of clones, about 75% found once. This specimen was PBMCs, taken after 12 months of ibrutinib treatment. This sequence originates from a human donor with chronic lymphocytic leukemia. The gene calls are TRBV29-1 and TRBJ2-2; the match to TRBD2 covers 10 bases. CDR3 protein: CSARTSGGNTGELFF. CDR3 nucleotide sequence: TGCAGCGCTCGGACTAGCGGTGGAAACACCGGGGAGCTGTTTTTT.